There are many counts of the clone carrying this T cell receptor (beta chain). With a duration under 2 months, the hyperthyroidism was newly diagnosed in patients aged 18 to 65. Each 10 ml fresh peripheral blood draw supplied the PBMCs. RNA transcripts gave rise to amplified TCR beta CDR3 regions. HTBI primers drove first-round RT-PCR of the TCR CDR3. TCRdb independently ran MiXCR on the multiplex PCR reads; one entry per CDR3 protein. Of around 420,000 distinct CDR3 sequences listed, 15% to 19% are singletons. The sample comes from a study of T cells in Graves' hyperthyroidism and ophthalmopathy. Germline lookup yields CDR1 LGHDT and CDR2 YNNKEL (reference sequence). V lost 0 bases and J lost 4, with 9 bases in between. The CDR3 is 15 amino acids.

Material for sequencing was blood. This chain uses TRBV3-1 with TRBJ2-2; D is perhaps TRBD1 or TRBD2 (5 bases each). This sequence was found in a woman in her late teens or twenties with Graves' hyperthyroidism. CDR3 DNA: TGTGCCAGCAGCCAAGATTTTGGGGGCACCGGGGAGCTGTTTTTT. This sequence encodes CASSQDFGGTGELFF.